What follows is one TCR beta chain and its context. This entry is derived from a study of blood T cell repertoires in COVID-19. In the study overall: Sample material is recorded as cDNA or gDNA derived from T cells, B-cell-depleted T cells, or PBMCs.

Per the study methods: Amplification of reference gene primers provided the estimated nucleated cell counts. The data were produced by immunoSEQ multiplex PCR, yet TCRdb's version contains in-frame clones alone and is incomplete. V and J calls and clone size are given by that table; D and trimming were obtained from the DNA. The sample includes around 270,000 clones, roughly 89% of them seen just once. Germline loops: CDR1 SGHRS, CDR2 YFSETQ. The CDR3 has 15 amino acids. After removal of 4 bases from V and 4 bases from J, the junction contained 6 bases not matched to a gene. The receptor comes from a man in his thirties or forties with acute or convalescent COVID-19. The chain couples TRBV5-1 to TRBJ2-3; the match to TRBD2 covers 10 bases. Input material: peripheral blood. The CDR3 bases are TGCGCCAGCAGCGAGGGACTAGCGAGCGCAGATACGCAGTATTTT. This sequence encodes CASSEGLASADTQYF.